The T cell receptor (beta chain) described here comes from a study of regulatory T cells in long-lasting Graves disease. This clonotype was seen ten or more times. Its antigen is unidentified. The authors built TCR beta libraries using iRepertoire HTBI primers and Arm-PCR of CDR3 regions. Each CDR3 protein is one row after TCRdb ran MiXCR on the multiplex PCR reads. The data contain fewer than 650,000 distinct CDR3 sequences, less than 20% of them singletons. Germline V gene sequence: CDR1 MNHNS, CDR2 SASEGT. CDR3 length: 11 residues. With 2 bases removed from V and 10 bases from J, the gap between germline ends came to 8 bases. Study-wide findings and caveats: Persistent disease samples used TRBV28, TRBJ1-2 and TRBJ2-5 preferentially.

As to time point: newly diagnosed GD, antithyroid drugs for less than 3 months. Construction of the TCR library relied on RNA isolated from PBMCs. These data were also reused for a study on T cells in Graves' hyperthyroidism and ophthalmopathy.

The chain employs TRBV6-1 and TRBJ1-1; D is unclear. This sample comprised peripheral blood mononuclear cells (PBMCs), obtained at new diagnosis, from a patient treated with antithyroid drugs. The receptor was isolated from a woman younger than 45 with Graves disease. CDR3 in amino acids: CASSEKVGAFF. The CDR3 region has the DNA TGTGCCAGCAGTGAAAAGGTCGGAGCTTTCTTT.